This is a list of T cell receptor beta chains from one sample in a study of cytomegalovirus exposure and HLA in healthy donors. Method: immunoSEQ multiplex PCR; TCRdb's copy keeps in-frame clones and lacks some. In the table there are tens of thousands of clones, 82% of which are singletons. The sequenced material came from PBMCs. The source of these receptors is a man aged 50-60 years in good health and CMV-seronegative. Each CDR3 is given with its conserved first and last residue. D genes are given only for firm matches. Not all rows give a size; the values are once, few, many and, for expanded clones, a class.

>NA|TRBV21-1|TRBJ2-7|NA
CASSARNDRGLSYEQYF
TGTGCCAGCAGCGCCCGAAACGACAGGGGGCTCTCCTACGAGCAGTACTTC
>NA|TRBV5-5|TRBJ2-7|TRBD1
CASTRDRTLLEQYF
TGTGCCAGCACCCGGGACAGGACCCTGCTGGAGCAGTACTTC
>NA|TRBV6-5|TRBJ2-7|NA
CASSRGGSYEQYF
TGTGCCAGTTCCAGAGGCGGAAGCTACGAGCAGTACTTC
>NA|TRBV18|TRBJ1-1|TRBD1
CASSPLSRGQGEAFF
TGTGCCAGCTCACCCCTGAGTAGGGGACAGGGGGAAGCTTTCTTT
>NA|TRBV4-2|TRBJ2-5|TRBD2
CASSRRGTSGGQETQYF
TGTGCCAGCAGCCGCCGTGGGACTAGCGGGGGCCAAGAGACCCAGTACTTC
>few|TRBV6-1|TRBJ1-5|TRBD1
CASKQGARQPQHF
TGTGCCAGCAAACAGGGGGCGCGTCAGCCCCAGCATTTT
>few|TRBV5-1|TRBJ1-2|NA
CASSLAQGAYGYTF
TGCGCCAGCAGCTTGGCACAGGGAGCCTATGGCTACACCTTC
>NA|TRBV16|TRBJ1-1|NA
CASSRDQGGAVNTEAFF
TGTGCCAGCAGCCGGGATCAAGGGGGGGCGGTGAACACTGAAGCTTTCTTT
>few|TRBV5-6|TRBJ2-7|TRBD2
CASSLSGTYSYEQYF
TGTGCCAGCAGCTTGAGCGGGACCTACTCCTACGAGCAGTACTTC
>NA|TRBV29-1|TRBJ2-7|NA
CSVGAMGDEQYF
TGCAGCGTTGGGGCAATGGGAGACGAGCAGTACTTC
>NA|TRBV7-3|TRBJ2-1|NA
CASSLTGDFYNEQFF
TGTGCCAGCAGCTTAACTGGGGACTTCTACAATGAGCAGTTCTTC
>NA|TRBV5-6|TRBJ2-2|TRBD2
CASSRGTSGSWVGELFF
TGTGCCAGCAGCCGGGGGACTAGCGGGAGTTGGGTCGGGGAGCTGTTTTTT
>NA|TRBV19|TRBJ1-1|NA
CASGGEGTEAFF
TGTGCCAGTGGGGGGGAAGGCACTGAAGCTTTCTTT
>NA|TRBV7-2|TRBJ2-7|TRBD2
CASSLGPGLAGRGSEQYF
TGTGCCAGCAGCTTAGGTCCGGGACTAGCGGGAAGGGGCTCCGAGCAGTACTTC
>few|TRBV4-3|TRBJ2-6|NA
CASSQDVGGRGANVLTF
TGCGCCAGCAGCCAAGATGTAGGGGGTAGGGGGGCCAACGTCCTGACTTTC
>NA|TRBV5-1|TRBJ2-7|NA
CASSTSADTYEQYF
TGCGCCAGCAGCACCTCCGCCGACACCTACGAGCAGTACTTC
>NA|TRBV28|TRBJ2-7|TRBD2
CASSLSGRTYEQYF
TGTGCCAGCAGTTTGAGCGGGAGAACCTACGAGCAGTACTTC
>NA|TRBV7-9|TRBJ2-1|TRBD1
CASSLTNRGYNEQFF
TGTGCCAGCAGCTTAACGAACAGGGGTTACAATGAGCAGTTCTTC
>once|TRBV7-7|TRBJ2-3|TRBD1
CASSHSPGTAFTDTQYF
TGTGCTAGCAGCCATTCCCCCGGGACAGCCTTCACAGATACGCAGTATTTT
>NA|TRBV7-2|TRBJ2-1|TRBD1
CASSSRQGYEQFF
TGTGCCAGCAGCTCAAGACAGGGGTATGAGCAGTTCTTC
>NA|TRBV27|TRBJ2-7|TRBD2
CASSLGAGGAGQYF
TGTGCCAGCAGTTTAGGGGCCGGGGGGGCTGGGCAGTACTTC
>NA|TRBV18|TRBJ1-1|TRBD1
CASSPGTVRNTEAFF
TGTGCCAGCTCCCCCGGGACAGTCAGAAACACTGAAGCTTTCTTT
>once|TRBV9|TRBJ1-6|TRBD1
CASSVDRGSHSPLHF
TGTGCCAGCAGCGTCGACAGGGGATCCCATTCACCCCTCCACTTT
>NA|TRBV19|TRBJ1-5|TRBD1
CASSIGTGQNQPQHF
TGTGCCAGTAGTATAGGGACAGGGCAGAATCAGCCCCAGCATTTT
>NA|TRBV28|TRBJ2-1|NA
CASNDPPVDNEQFF
TGTGCCAGCAATGATCCTCCGGTGGACAATGAGCAGTTCTTC
>NA|TRBV11-3|TRBJ2-2|NA
CASSFTRNTGELFF
TGTGCCAGCAGCTTTACAAGGAACACCGGGGAGCTGTTTTTT
>NA|TRBV4-1|TRBJ2-5|NA
CASSQDVSFQETQYF
TGCGCCAGCAGCCAAGATGTGAGCTTTCAAGAGACCCAGTACTTC
>NA|TRBV7-9|TRBJ2-7|NA
CASSFVGAGYEQYF
TGTGCCAGCAGCTTTGTTGGGGCAGGCTACGAGCAGTACTTC
>NA|TRBV7-9|TRBJ2-7|TRBD2
CASSPNSGGGEQYF
TGTGCCAGCAGCCCTAACTCGGGCGGGGGGGAGCAGTACTTC
>once|TRBV5-1|TRBJ2-7|TRBD1
CASSLARTGGPYEQYF
TGCGCCAGCAGCTTGGCTAGGACAGGGGGCCCCTACGAGCAGTACTTC
>NA|TRBV6-5|TRBJ2-1|NA
CASSPLGDTHHEQFF
TGTGCCAGCAGCCCCCTCGGCGACACTCACCATGAGCAGTTCTTC
>NA|TRBV5-1|TRBJ2-1|TRBD2
CASSLNGGANEQFF
TGCGCCAGCAGCTTAAACGGGGGGGCAAATGAGCAGTTCTTC
>NA|TRBV9|TRBJ1-2|NA
CASSVDQGNYGYTF
TGTGCCAGCAGCGTTGATCAGGGGAACTATGGCTACACCTTC
>NA|TRBV20-1|TRBJ2-7|TRBD2
CSAKRDYEQYF
TGCAGTGCTAAGCGGGATTACGAGCAGTACTTC
>NA|TRBV6-6|TRBJ1-5|TRBD1
CASRTRGQGANQPQHF
TGTGCCAGCAGAACTAGGGGGCAGGGGGCGAATCAGCCCCAGCATTTT
>NA|TRBV11-2|TRBJ2-1|NA
CASSPPNSQQFF
TGTGCCAGCAGCCCGCCTAATTCCCAGCAGTTCTTC
>NA|TRBV11-2|TRBJ2-7|NA
CASSLFGRYEQYF
TGTGCCAGCAGCTTATTTGGGAGGTACGAGCAGTACTTC
>NA|TRBV10-2|TRBJ2-3|TRBD1
CASSDRGLEDTQYF
TGCGCCAGCAGTGACAGGGGGCTGGAAGATACGCAGTATTTT
>NA|TRBV6-5|TRBJ2-7|NA
CASSFFPSYEQYF
TGTGCCAGCAGTTTTTTTCCGTCCTACGAGCAGTACTTC
>NA|TRBV28|TRBJ1-1|NA
CASRLALNTEAFF
TGTGCCAGCAGGCTAGCTTTGAACACTGAAGCTTTCTTT
>NA|TRBV4-3|TRBJ1-5|NA
CASSQDPGRGGYSNQPQHF
TGCGCCAGCAGCCAAGATCCGGGCCGGGGGGGATATAGCAATCAGCCCCAGCATTTT
>NA|TRBV19|TRBJ2-7|NA
CASSMSAAEAAYEQYF
TGTGCCAGTAGTATGTCCGCGGCGGAGGCCGCCTACGAGCAGTACTTC
>few|TRBV7-2|TRBJ2-3|NA
CASNAPRGSPDTQYF
TGTGCCAGCAACGCCCCCAGGGGATCCCCAGATACGCAGTATTTT
>NA|TRBV6-6|TRBJ2-7|NA
CASSYGVNYEQYF
TGTGCCAGCAGTTACGGAGTTAACTACGAGCAGTACTTC
>NA|TRBV28|TRBJ1-5|TRBD1
CASTEPGQTIDQPQHF
TGTGCCAGCACTGAACCGGGACAGACTATCGATCAGCCCCAGCATTTT
>NA|TRBV9|TRBJ1-3|NA
CASSVAGQSSGNTIYF
TGTGCCAGCAGCGTAGCTGGACAGAGCTCTGGAAACACCATATATTTT
>NA|TRBV10-1|TRBJ2-7|TRBD1
CASSPRTGGFNEQYF
TGCGCCAGCAGCCCTAGGACAGGGGGCTTCAACGAGCAGTACTTC
>NA|TRBV4-1|TRBJ2-2|TRBD2
CASDSVGSGRDTGELFF
TGCGCCAGTGACTCTGTGGGAAGCGGGAGAGACACCGGGGAGCTGTTTTTT